The next 26 T cell receptor beta chains were all read from a single sample in a study of shared clonotypes between healthy human individuals. Produced via immunoSEQ multiplex PCR; TCRdb's table is partial and in-frame only. The data hold some 2.3 million clones, with roughly 93% observed a single time. Specimen: naive CD4+ T cells from PBMCs. Subset given: CD45RA+ positively selected. These receptors all come from a man aged 18 to 29 in good health. Some clones in this sample may be carry-over from other donors' samples.

The chain recombines TRBV28 with TRBJ1-2, with 7 positions matching TRBD1. The germline V gene encodes CDR1 MDHEN and CDR2 SYDVKM. CDR3 size: 17 residues. V gave up 6 bases and J gave up 3 bases; unmatched junction bases: 16. The CDR3 spells CASRTGTAKALYYGYTF. The CDR3 DNA is TGTGCCAGCAGAACCGGGACAGCGAAGGCCCTCTACTATGGCTACACCTTC.

The genes are TRBV6-6 and TRBJ1-5; D may be TRBD1 (5 bases). The V end lost 2 bases, the J end lost 5 bases, and 16 bases lay between the germline ends. Per germline, CDR1 MNHNY and CDR2 SVGAGI (reference sequence). The CDR3 is 16 residues long. Written as DNA, the CDR3 is TGTGCCAGCAGTTACGCAGATGGGTGGGGCGATCAGCCCCAGCATTTT. Protein: CASSYADGWGDQPQHF.

The chain has TRBV7-2 and TRBJ2-1, with 11 bases lining up with TRBD2. Losses at the gene ends were 0 bases for V and 10 bases for J; bases not matched to a gene: 5. Germline V CDR1 and CDR2: SGHTA, FQGNSA. The CDR3 totals 15 residues. DNA of the CDR3: TGTGCCAGCAGCTTAGCAGGGACTAGCGGACTCGAGCAGTTCTTC. It yields the protein CASSLAGTSGLEQFF.

This clone was recorded once. Other DNA sequences from this sample encode an identical CDR3 as well. The V gene is TRBV19, the J gene TRBJ2-5, with D unresolved. The germline V gene has CDR1 LNHDA and CDR2 SQIVND (reference sequence). The CDR3 sequence is 12 residues long. The ends were cut back, 3 bases at V and 5 bases at J, with 7 bases in the middle. The CDR3 loop is CASSIIGETQYF. The CDR3 bases are TGTGCCAGTAGTATTATAGGGGAGACCCAGTACTTC.

Details on this clone: At the DNA level, this CDR3 is encoded by other sequences in the same sample as well. The V call is TRBV4-1, the J call TRBJ1-1; D gene uncertain. The germline CDR1 and CDR2 sequences are MGHRA and YSYEKL. The CDR3 loop spans 13 amino acids. V shed 0 bases and J shed 9 bases, with 11 bases lying between them. The CDR3 coding sequence is TGCGCCAGCAGCCAAGATGGCACAGTGAAAGCTTTCTTT. This encodes CASSQDGTVKAFF.

The rearrangement uses TRBV29-1 and TRBJ2-1, with 11 bases that match TRBD2. The CDR3 consists of 13 residues. Germline V CDR1 and CDR2: SQVTM, ANQGSEA. Unmatched junction bases numbered 2, after V lost 3 bases and J lost 7 bases. The CDR3: CSVERLAGNEQFF. CDR3 nucleotides: TGCAGCGTTGAGCGACTAGCGGGGAATGAGCAGTTCTTC.

The chain has TRBV5-6 and TRBJ2-2; D perhaps matches TRBD1 (5 bases). The CDR3 extends over 16 amino acids. The ends were cut back, 4 bases at V and 4 bases at J, with 17 bases in the middle. Germline V gene sequence: CDR1 SGHDT, CDR2 YYEEEE. This chain's CDR3 is CASSGVQAMRTGELFF. DNA for the CDR3: TGTGCCAGCAGCGGGGTACAGGCCATGCGCACCGGGGAGCTGTTTTTT.

This clone was counted a single time. J is TRBJ2-7 and V is TRBV18; D unresolved. The CDR3 sequence is 13 residues long. The V and J ends lost 3 bases and 5 bases respectively, with 11 bases between them. Germline V lookup: CDR1 KGHSH, CDR2 LQKENI. The CDR3 loop reads CASSPIEVDEQYF. Here the CDR3 DNA reads TGTGCCAGCTCACCGATCGAGGTCGACGAGCAGTACTTC.

V is TRBV5-5 and J is TRBJ2-7, with 7 bases identical to TRBD1. The germline gives CDR1 SGHKS, CDR2 YYEKEE (reference sequence). The CDR3 sequence is 14 residues long. The ends lost 4 bases at V and 2 bases at J; junction bases unmatched: 6. CDR3: CASSPRQGAYEQYF. Here the CDR3 DNA reads TGTGCCAGCAGCCCCCGACAGGGAGCCTACGAGCAGTACTTC.

The rearrangement links TRBV6-4 to TRBJ1-1, with D unclear. Per the germline V gene, CDR1 is MRHNA and CDR2 is SNTAGT. Trimming cost V 6 bases and J 3 bases, with 17 bases left between them. This CDR3 spans 15 amino acids. This chain's CDR3 is CASRRHEEGDTEAFF. The CDR3 DNA reads TGTGCCAGCAGACGACACGAGGAGGGTGACACTGAAGCTTTCTTT.

This CDR3 reads CASSYGYDPTGELFF. The CDR3 region has the DNA TGTGCCAGCAGTTATGGCTATGACCCCACCGGGGAGCTGTTTTTT. This sequence joins TRBV6-5 and TRBJ2-2; unclear D gene. This CDR3 is built from 15 residues. The germline CDR1 and CDR2 sequences are MNHEY and SVGAGI. V lost 3 bases and J 4 bases, leaving 12 bases between the germline ends.

The V gene is TRBV14, the J gene TRBJ2-2; tentative D call: TRBD1 (7 bases). V lost 1 base and J lost 3, with 9 bases in between. CDR1 and CDR2 (germline): SGHDN, FVKESK. The CDR3 loop spans 15 amino acids. The CDR3 bases are TGTGCCAGCAGCCAAGTCAGGGGGGACACCGGGGAGCTGTTTTTT. Its translation is CASSQVRGDTGELFF. The full variable domain, with the rest looked up from reference TRBV14 and TRBJ2-2, is EAGVTQFPSHSVIEKGQTVTLRCDPISGHDNLYWYRRVMGKEIKFLLHFVKESKQDESGMPNNRFLAERTGGTYSTLKVQPAELEDSGVYFCASSQVRGDTGELFFGEGSRLTVL.

This chain links TRBV5-1 with TRBJ1-5, with D maybe TRBD1 (5 bases). V was cut by 4 bases and J by 5 bases, with 16 bases left in between. This CDR3 comprises 15 residues. Germline values: CDR1 SGHRS, CDR2 YFSETQ. CDR3 DNA sequence: TGCGCCAGCAGCCCTTTGGGACCGAGCGATCAGCCCCAGCATTTT. It yields the protein CASSPLGPSDQPQHF.

The CDR3 coding sequence is TGTGCCATCAGCTGGACCCCCCCAGGGTACACCGGGGAGCTGTTTTTT. Translating gives CAISWTPPGYTGELFF. The rearrangement uses TRBV10-3 and TRBJ2-2, with a possible D match to TRBD1 (5 bases). V dropped 6 bases and J dropped 3 bases, with 17 bases sitting between them. CDR3 length: 16 residues. Germline CDR1 reads ENHRY; CDR2 reads SYGVKD.

The V and J genes are TRBV4-1 and TRBJ1-2, with D possibly being TRBD1 (5 bases). Trimming cost V 1 base and J 5 bases, with 11 bases left between them. The CDR3 loop spans 14 amino acids. The germline CDR1 and CDR2 sequences are MGHRA and YSYEKL. The CDR3 DNA sequence: TGCGCCAGCAGCCAAGTCGTGGGGGAATATGGCTACACCTTC. Translated, it gives CASSQVVGEYGYTF.

This CDR3 reads CASSPRDLDEQYF. The CDR3 nucleotides are TGTGCCAGCAGCCCCCGTGATCTGGACGAGCAGTACTTC. V gene TRBV11-3 combines with J gene TRBJ2-7; D is ambiguous. From germline, CDR1 is SGHNT and CDR2 YENEEA. V was shortened by 5 bases and J by 5 bases, with 13 bases between the two germline ends. This CDR3 is built from 13 residues.

The chain links TRBV7-9 to TRBJ1-1; D is ambiguous. The CDR3 extends over 13 amino acids. Per the germline V gene, CDR1 is SEHNR and CDR2 is FQNEAQ (reference sequence). V lost 3 bases to trimming and J lost 6 bases, with 11 bases between them. The CDR3 region is CASSFDTHPEAFF. Written as DNA, the CDR3 is TGTGCCAGCAGCTTCGACACTCACCCTGAAGCTTTCTTT.

This CDR3 reads CASSLAAGVEYEQFF. The CDR3 bases are TGTGCCAGCAGCTTAGCAGCGGGAGTAGAGTATGAGCAGTTCTTC. V is TRBV7-6 and J is TRBJ2-1, with 8 nucleotides matching TRBD2. The germline V gene encodes CDR1 SGHVS and CDR2 FNYEAQ. CDR3 size: 15 residues. The V and J ends lost 0 bases and 8 bases, in that order; junction bases with no gene match: 6.

CDR3 nucleotide sequence: TGCGCCAGCAGCCCTCCCTTCGGGGGGAGCTACGAGCAGTACTTC. It translates to CASSPPFGGSYEQYF. The chain joins TRBV5-1 to TRBJ2-7; 7 bases are shared with TRBD2. The CDR3 is made up of 15 amino acids. Germline V gene data show CDR1 as SGHRS and CDR2 as YFSETQ. V shed 4 bases, J shed 3 bases, and the junction held 10 bases outside the gene matches.

This chain connects TRBV28 to TRBJ2-5; 10 bases fit TRBD2. V was clipped by 10 bases and J by 4 bases; unmatched bases: 9. The CDR3 contains 14 residues. Germline-derived CDR1 and CDR2 are MDHEN and SYDVKM. CDR3 sequence reads: CATNLSGRGETQYF. The CDR3 bases are TGTGCCACAAATCTAAGCGGGAGGGGAGAGACCCAGTACTTC.

J is TRBJ2-1 and V is TRBV7-3; either TRBD1 or TRBD2 may fit D (5 bases each). There are 16 residues in the CDR3. Per the germline V gene, CDR1 is SGHTA and CDR2 is FQGTGA. Trimming shortened V by 5 bases and J by 4 bases, and 18 bases separated the two germline ends. The CDR3 DNA sequence: TGTGCCAGCAGCCGTCTTGGGGACCCCAGTTACAATGAGCAGTTCTTC. It specifies CASSRLGDPSYNEQFF.

The chain is built from TRBV18 and TRBJ2-1; D gene unclear. Germline CDR1 reads KGHSH; CDR2 reads LQKENI. V was cut by 3 bases and J by 5 bases, with 14 bases left in between. CDR3 size: 15 residues. The CDR3 nucleotides are TGTGCCAGCTCACCGGGAAGATATTCCGACAATGAGCAGTTCTTC. Its translation: CASSPGRYSDNEQFF.

As for this clone: This same CDR3 is encoded by further DNA sequences in the sample. This chain connects TRBV28 to TRBJ1-3, with D perhaps matching TRBD1 (6 bases). Germline V gene lookup returns CDR1 MDHEN and CDR2 SYDVKM. The germline V and J ends were trimmed by 4 bases and 2 bases, with 12 bases remaining between them. This CDR3 has 15 amino acids. CDR3 residues: CASSSTGSAGNTIYF. The CDR3, as DNA: TGTGCCAGCAGTTCTACAGGGAGTGCTGGAAACACCATATATTTT.

The rearrangement links TRBV4-1 to TRBJ1-2, with a tentative D call TRBD1 (6 bases). Germline loops: CDR1 MGHRA, CDR2 YSYEKL. The CDR3 runs 15 residues. V dropped 0 bases and J dropped 7 bases, with 15 bases sitting between them. CDR3 nucleotides: TGCGCCAGCAGCCAAGATAGCGGCAGGGGAATTGGCTACACCTTC. Translation: CASSQDSGRGIGYTF.

The rearrangement uses TRBV28 and TRBJ2-3; no clear D gene. The germline CDR1 and CDR2 sequences are MDHEN and SYDVKM. This CDR3 is built from 12 residues. Trimming left V 4 bases short and J 6 bases short, with 8 bases between. CDR3 region: CASSSMRDTQYF. CDR3 coding DNA: TGTGCCAGCAGTTCAATGAGGGATACGCAGTATTTT.

V usage is TRBV7-2 and J usage is TRBJ1-5; D is ambiguous. Looked up from germline, CDR1 is SGHTA and CDR2 is FQGNSA. This CDR3 has 12 amino acids. Trimming cost V 5 bases and J 7 bases, with 9 bases left between them. DNA for the CDR3: TGTGCCAGCAGCCCGGTAGGGCAGCCCCAGCATTTT. Residues: CASSPVGQPQHF.